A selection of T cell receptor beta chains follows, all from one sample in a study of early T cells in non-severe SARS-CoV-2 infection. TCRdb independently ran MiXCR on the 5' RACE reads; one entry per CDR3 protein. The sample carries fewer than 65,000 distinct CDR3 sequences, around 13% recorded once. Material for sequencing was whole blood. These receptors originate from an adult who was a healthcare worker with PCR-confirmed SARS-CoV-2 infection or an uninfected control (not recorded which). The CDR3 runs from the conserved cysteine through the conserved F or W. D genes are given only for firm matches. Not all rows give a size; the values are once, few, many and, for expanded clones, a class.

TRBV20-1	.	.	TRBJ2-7	CSARGARLQGGSYEQYF	TGCAGTGCTAGAGGGGCCCGGCTGCAGGGGGGGTCCTACGAGCAGTACTTC
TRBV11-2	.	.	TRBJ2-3	CASSSVPSTTSTDTQYF	TGTGCCAGCAGCTCCGTTCCCTCGACAACTAGCACAGATACGCAGTATTTT
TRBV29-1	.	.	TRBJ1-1	CSGRTAYTEAFF	TGCAGCGGTCGGACTGCGTACACTGAAGCTTTCTTT
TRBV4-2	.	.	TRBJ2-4	CASNQGQRGIAKNIQYF	TGTGCCAGCAACCAAGGCCAAAGGGGGATAGCCAAAAACATTCAGTACTTC
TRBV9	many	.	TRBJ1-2	CASSSAGVRGYTF	TGTGCCAGCAGCTCAGCTGGGGTACGCGGCTACACCTTC
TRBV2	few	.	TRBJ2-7	CASRTHPYEQYF	TGTGCCAGCAGGACACACCCCTACGAGCAGTACTTC
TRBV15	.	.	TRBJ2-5	CATSRDPGNQETQYF	TGTGCCACCAGCAGAGATCCGGGCAACCAAGAGACCCAGTACTTC
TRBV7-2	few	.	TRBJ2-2	CASSLSVELFF	TGTGCCAGCAGCTTAAGCGTGGAGCTGTTTTTT
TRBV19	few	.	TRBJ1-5	CASSTGRNQPQHF	TGTGCCAGTAGTACTGGCCGCAATCAGCCCCAGCATTTT
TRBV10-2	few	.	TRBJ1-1	CASSRTTEAFF	TGCGCCAGCAGTCGAACGACTGAAGCTTTCTTT
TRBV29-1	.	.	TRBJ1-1	CSADFRTEAFF	TGCAGCGCCGATTTCAGGACTGAAGCTTTCTTT
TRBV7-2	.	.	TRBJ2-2	CASSFRWELFF	TGTGCCAGCAGCTTTCGCTGGGAGCTGTTTTTT